The 14 T cell receptor beta chains below come from one sample, sequenced in a study of T cells expressing NK-cell markers. After re-calling the 5' RACE reads, TCRdb lists one entry per CDR3 protein, DNA absent. This listing includes roughly 150,000 distinct CDR3 sequences. Sequencing was done on a sample of blood T cells: a sorted CD56 or NKG2C T cell subset, CD4+ or CD8+ T cells, or bulk PBMC T cells (not recorded which). The receptors derive from a woman between 18 and 70 years old in good health.

The chain employs TRBV7-9 and TRBJ1-2. The CDR3 is 14 residues long. In germline, CDR1 is SEHNR, CDR2 FQNEAQ (reference sequence). CDR3: CASSLEVQTYGYTF.

The chain links TRBV20-1 to TRBJ1-6. Germline CDR1 is DFQATT and CDR2 is SNEGSKA (reference sequence). The CDR3 is 15 residues long. CDR3 region: CSARDWGSYNSPLHF.

The V and J genes are TRBV9 and TRBJ2-3; TCRdb indicates TRBD2, and absent DNA this call remains unverified. The CDR3 totals 16 residues. In germline, CDR1 is SGDLS, CDR2 YYNGEE. The CDR3 loop reads CASSPKGWRGTDTQYF. Combining the CDR3 with reference TRBV9 and TRBJ2-3 gives the whole variable domain DSGVTQTPKHLITATGQRVTLRCSPRSGDLSVYWYQQSLDQGLQFLIQYYNGEERAKGNILERFSAQQFPDLHSELNLSSLELGDSALYFCASSPKGWRGTDTQYFGPGTRLTVL.

The gene calls are TRBV5-1 and TRBJ2-7; the TCRdb call, TRBD1, lacks DNA for checking. The CDR3 covers 14 residues. CDR1 is SGHRS, CDR2 YFSETQ, per germline. The CDR3 reads CASSSQGASPEQYF.

The V and J genes are TRBV6-5 and TRBJ2-1. The V gene's germline CDR1 is MNHEY and CDR2 SVGAGI. The CDR3 consists of 12 residues. The CDR3 loop is CASSSVWNEQFF.

The chain joins TRBV9 to TRBJ2-3; the D call of TRBD2 rests on TCRdb alone, since no DNA is present to check it. The CDR3 has 16 residues. CDR1 is SGDLS, CDR2 YYNGEE, per germline. The CDR3 sequence: CASSPSGSPVGFTQYF.

The CDR3 is CASSLEAGGRIYEQYF. The chain recombines TRBV11-2 with TRBJ2-7; TCRdb's assignment of TRBD2 cannot be checked, as there is no DNA. The CDR3 totals 16 residues. From germline, CDR1 is SGHAT and CDR2 FQNNGV.

V gene TRBV6-1 combines with J gene TRBJ1-1; checking the TCRdb D call of TRBD1 is not possible without DNA. This CDR3 contains 14 residues. Per the germline V gene, CDR1 is MNHNS and CDR2 is SASEGT. The chain's CDR3 is CASRGGGLNTEAFF.

CDR3 residues: CASIRQGAIAGELFF. The rearrangement joins TRBV7-9 to TRBJ2-2; TCRdb lists TRBD1, though no DNA is available to test this call. The V gene's germline CDR1 is SEHNR and CDR2 FQNEAQ (reference sequence). This CDR3 has 15 residues.

The J gene is TRBJ2-1, the V gene TRBV27. The germline CDR1 and CDR2 sequences are MNHEY and SMNVEV (reference sequence). CDR3 length: 14 residues. CDR3 residues: CASSQRSSYNEQFF.

V gene TRBV6-5 combines with J gene TRBJ1-6; lacking DNA, the TRBD1 call made by TCRdb goes unchecked. CDR3 length: 12 residues. Per the germline V gene, CDR1 is MNHEY and CDR2 is SVGAGI. The CDR3 spells CASRTGGKPLHF.

The chain employs TRBV6-1 and TRBJ2-5; checking the TCRdb D call of TRBD1 is not possible without DNA. Looked up from germline, CDR1 is MNHNS and CDR2 is SASEGT. The CDR3 totals 14 residues. The CDR3 is CASSLTGGRETQYF.

The chain couples TRBV29-1 to TRBJ1-3. Germline V CDR1 and CDR2: SQVTM, ANQGSEA. This CDR3 contains 14 residues. CDR3 loop: CSVEARHSGNTIYF.

The chain employs TRBV20-1 and TRBJ1-1; TCRdb gives TRBD1 as the D gene, but with no DNA this cannot be confirmed. The CDR3 consists of 14 residues. Germline CDR1 and CDR2: DFQATT and SNEGSKA (reference sequence). The CDR3 protein is CSANLNPVNTEAFF.